This is a list of T cell receptor beta chains from one sample in a study of glioma-infiltrating T cells after dendritic cell vaccination. Sequencing used immunoSEQ multiplex PCR; TCRdb keeps in-frame clones, though not all of them. This sample carries roughly 100,000 clones, roughly 80% of them seen once, and the ten largest clones take 9.5% to 15%. The material sequenced was blood, taken before dendritic cell vaccination. The receptors were gathered from a human donor with glioblastoma. CDR3s include the opening cysteine and the closing phenylalanine or tryptophan. The D gene is left open where the match is weak. Clone size is shown for a subset of rows, as once, few, many or a class of expanded clone.

size	length	D	J	V	CDR3	DNA
-	15	TRBD2	TRBJ2-5	TRBV10-3	CAISESSGGKETQYF	TGTGCCATCAGTGAGTCTAGCGGGGGTAAAGAGACCCAGTACTTC
-	14	-	TRBJ2-7	TRBV19	CASSRAGTYYEQYF	TGTGCCAGTAGTAGAGCCGGGACATACTACGAGCAGTACTTC
-	15	TRBD1	TRBJ2-3	TRBV27	CASSPGGEGTDTQYF	TGTGCCAGCAGTCCAGGGGGCGAGGGCACAGATACGCAGTATTTT
-	14	-	TRBJ1-1	TRBV5-1	CASSLGQLGSEAFF	TGCGCCAGCAGCTTGGGACAGCTGGGTTCTGAAGCTTTCTTT
-	15	-	TRBJ1-2	TRBV7-2	CASSLGRGESGGYTF	TGTGCCAGCAGCTTAGGGCGGGGGGAATCTGGGGGCTACACCTTC
-	16	TRBD1	TRBJ1-4	TRBV9	CASSVRTGTEGEKLFF	TGTGCCAGCAGCGTCCGGACCGGGACAGAGGGAGAAAAACTGTTTTTT
-	16	-	TRBJ1-2	TRBV4-1	CASSLTAGASGYGYTF	TGCGCCAGCAGCTTAACCGCTGGGGCCTCTGGCTATGGCTACACCTTC
-	14	TRBD1	TRBJ1-2	TRBV7-9	CASSSQGQGRGYTF	TGTGCCAGCAGCTCCCAGGGACAGGGTCGGGGCTACACCTTC
-	14	-	TRBJ1-4	TRBV6-1	CASTRTRESEKLFF	TGTGCCAGCACCAGGACGAGGGAGTCTGAAAAACTGTTTTTT
few	17	TRBD1	TRBJ1-5	TRBV4-2	CASSQDPQTGGGQPQHF	TGTGCCAGCAGCCAAGACCCCCAGACAGGGGGCGGCCAGCCCCAGCATTTT
-	19	TRBD2	TRBJ2-1	TRBV7-3	CASSFDPWTSGGANNEQFF	TGTGCCAGCAGCTTCGATCCTTGGACTAGCGGGGGGGCTAACAATGAGCAGTTCTTC
-	15	TRBD1	TRBJ1-3	TRBV7-3	CASSPDRTSGNTIYF	TGTGCCAGCAGTCCGGACAGGACCTCTGGAAACACCATATATTTT
once	14	-	TRBJ1-6	TRBV6-6	CASTIPGYNSPLHF	TGTGCCAGCACAATCCCAGGTTATAATTCACCCCTCCACTTT
-	12	-	TRBJ2-7	TRBV7-8	CASSWTNSGQYF	TGTGCCAGCAGCTGGACAAACTCCGGGCAGTACTTC
-	14	TRBD1	TRBJ1-1	TRBV28	CASRGDRGQVEAFF	TGTGCCAGCAGGGGGGACAGGGGGCAAGTTGAAGCTTTCTTT
-	15	-	TRBJ1-3	TRBV18	CASSPPDRTGNTIYF	TGTGCCAGCTCACCCCCAGACAGGACTGGAAACACCATATATTTT
-	17	-	TRBJ1-3	TRBV21-1	CASSRRDGGNRGNTIYF	TGTGCCAGCAGCAGAAGAGACGGGGGAAACCGAGGAAACACCATATATTTT
-	14	-	TRBJ2-7	TRBV6-5	CASSKRNTGPYQYF	TGTGCCAGCAGCAAAAGGAATACAGGCCCCTATCAGTACTTC
-	16	TRBD2	TRBJ2-1	TRBV5-1	CASSLGAGLANNEQFF	TGCGCCAGCAGCTTGGGGGCGGGACTAGCGAACAATGAGCAGTTCTTC
-	15	-	TRBJ2-7	TRBV19	CASSGRVRGDYEQYF	TGTGCCAGTAGTGGGCGGGTCAGGGGCGACTACGAGCAGTACTTC
-	16	-	TRBJ1-1	TRBV7-2	CASSLWRGGFGTEAFF	TGTGCCAGCAGCTTATGGAGGGGGGGATTTGGGACTGAAGCTTTCTTT
-	16	TRBD1	TRBJ2-3	TRBV10-3	CAISEPMGQSTDTQYF	TGTGCCATCAGTGAGCCGATGGGACAGAGCACAGATACGCAGTATTTT
-	14	TRBD2	TRBJ2-1	TRBV2	CASNSGSSYNEQFF	TGTGCCAGCAACAGCGGGAGCTCCTACAATGAGCAGTTCTTC
-	15	-	TRBJ1-1	TRBV11-3	CASSFDRPLTIEAFF	TGTGCCAGCAGCTTTGACAGACCCCTCACAATTGAAGCTTTCTTT
-	15	-	TRBJ2-1	TRBV6-6	CASRSDSASYNEQFF	TGTGCCAGCAGGTCCGACAGTGCCTCCTACAATGAGCAGTTCTTC
-	15	TRBD2	TRBJ2-2	TRBV4-2	CASRTSGENTGELFF	TGTGCCAGCAGAACTAGCGGGGAGAACACCGGGGAGCTGTTTTTT
many	16	-	TRBJ2-7	TRBV19	CASSTKSGTLSYEQYF	TGTGCCAGTAGTACAAAGTCCGGGACACTTAGCTACGAGCAGTACTTC
-	15	-	TRBJ2-1	TRBV4-3	CASSQEQRPYNEQFF	TGCGCCAGCAGCCAAGAACAGCGGCCCTACAATGAGCAGTTCTTC
-	20	TRBD2	TRBJ2-3	TRBV5-1	CASSFPVSGTSGTTADTQYF	TGCGCCAGCAGCTTCCCCGTCTCCGGGACTAGCGGGACAACCGCAGATACGCAGTATTTT
many	14	TRBD2	TRBJ2-1	TRBV7-3	CASSAVAGDNEQFF	TGTGCCAGCAGCGCAGTAGCGGGAGACAATGAGCAGTTCTTC
-	15	TRBD1	TRBJ1-5	TRBV2	CASSEGDRGRRPQHF	TGTGCCAGCAGTGAGGGGGACAGGGGGCGCCGGCCCCAGCATTTT
-	15	-	TRBJ2-5	TRBV4-3	CASSQEVTGQETQYF	TGCGCCAGCAGCCAAGAGGTGACAGGCCAAGAGACCCAGTACTTC
-	15	-	TRBJ2-3	TRBV4-2	CASSQGNYFTDTQYF	TGTGCCAGCAGCCAAGGAAACTACTTCACAGATACGCAGTATTTT
once	14	-	TRBJ1-1	TRBV7-9	CASSLSTGDTEAFF	TGTGCCAGCAGCTTAAGTACCGGGGACACTGAAGCTTTCTTT
-	15	TRBD1	TRBJ1-2	TRBV5-6	CASSWGTGGEDGYTF	TGTGCCAGCAGCTGGGGGACAGGGGGTGAGGATGGCTACACCTTC
-	13	-	TRBJ1-2	TRBV6-1	CASSEGEGYGYTF	TGTGCCAGCAGTGAAGGGGAGGGCTATGGCTACACCTTC
-	12	-	TRBJ1-5	TRBV6-5	CASKETSGPQHF	TGTGCCAGCAAGGAAACTAGTGGCCCCCAGCATTTT
once	16	TRBD1	TRBJ2-5	TRBV5-1	CASSQNPGTGQETQYF	TGCGCCAGCAGCCAAAACCCCGGGACAGGGCAAGAGACCCAGTACTTC
-	14	TRBD2	TRBJ2-7	TRBV18	CASSLGGARNEQYF	TGTGCCAGCTCCCTGGGAGGGGCTAGGAACGAGCAGTACTTC
few	14	-	TRBJ1-5	TRBV7-9	CASSLTDSNQPQHF	TGTGCCAGCAGCCTTACTGATAGCAATCAGCCCCAGCATTTT
-	14	-	TRBJ1-2	TRBV15	CATSRDPGDYGYTF	TGTGCCACCAGCAGAGATCCGGGTGACTATGGCTACACCTTC
once	11	-	TRBJ1-2	TRBV29-1	CSVPQGTGYTF	TGCAGCGTACCACAGGGTACTGGCTACACCTTC
-	14	-	TRBJ2-5	TRBV5-5	CASSLLGGQETQYF	TGTGCCAGCAGCTTGTTGGGGGGTCAAGAGACCCAGTACTTC
-	15	TRBD1	TRBJ2-3	TRBV18	CASSPGTGDTDTQYF	TGTGCCAGCTCACCAGGGACAGGGGATACAGATACGCAGTATTTT
-	15	-	TRBJ2-5	TRBV19	CASSMATTIQETQYF	TGTGCCAGTAGTATGGCGACGACAATCCAAGAGACCCAGTACTTC